The 32 T cell receptor beta chains reported below all come from one sample, sequenced in a study of OX40 agonist ivuxolimab in advanced cancers. The table came from immunoSEQ multiplex PCR; TCRdb's copy has only in-frame clones and leaves some out. The sample records 63,000 or so clones, 70% to 90% being singletons. Sequencing used CD4+ or CD8+ T cells sorted from blood, obtained in a trial of the OX40 agonist ivuxolimab. All receptors come from an adult with an advanced solid tumor such as melanoma, head and neck, liver or kidney cancer.

V and J are TRBV5-1 and TRBJ2-7; a weak D match, TRBD2 (5 bases). With 0 bases removed from V and 1 base from J, the gap between germline ends came to 11 bases. The CDR3 is 15 amino acids. Germline CDR1 is SGHRS and CDR2 is YFSETQ. CDR3 loop: CASSLGLTKSYEQYF. DNA for the CDR3: TGCGCCAGCAGCTTGGGACTGACTAAATCCTACGAGCAGTACTTC.

This clone is a singleton in its sample. The chain is built from TRBV4-1 and TRBJ2-7; 12 bases match TRBD2. The V gene end was trimmed by 3 bases and the J gene end by 4 bases; junction bases not matched to a gene: 7. The length of the CDR3 is 16 residues. CDR1 is MGHRA, CDR2 YSYEKL, per germline. CDR3 in amino acids: CASSQIPTSGSYEQYF. The CDR3 DNA sequence: TGCGCCAGCAGCCAGATCCCGACTAGCGGGAGTTACGAGCAGTACTTC.

J is TRBJ2-7 and V is TRBV6-1; D unclear. V lost 0 bases to trimming and J lost 13 bases, with 7 bases between them. Per the germline V gene, CDR1 is MNHNS and CDR2 is SASEGT. The length of the CDR3 is 10 residues. CDR3 in amino acids: CASSEARIYF. The CDR3 DNA sequence: TGTGCCAGCAGTGAAGCGCGCATATACTTC.

The chain is built from TRBV5-1 and TRBJ2-3, with 10 bases that match TRBD2. The CDR3 spans 15 residues. V trimming: 2 bases; J trimming: 6 bases; junction bases outside the gene matches: 6. Germline V gives CDR1 SGHRS, CDR2 YFSETQ. CDR3 protein: CASSLERGGMDTQYF. The CDR3 DNA sequence: TGCGCCAGCAGCTTAGAGCGGGGGGGTATGGATACGCAGTATTTT. Variable domain in full (rest from reference TRBV5-1 and TRBJ2-3): KAGVTQTPRYLIKTRGQQVTLSCSPISGHRSVSWYQQTPGQGLQFLFEYFSETQRNKGNFPGRFSGRQFSNSRSEMNVSTLELGDSALYLCASSLERGGMDTQYFGPGTRLTVL.

The rearrangement links TRBV2 to TRBJ2-1; the match to TRBD2 covers 8 bases. Unmatched junction bases numbered 8, after V lost 0 bases and J lost 7 bases. The CDR3 extends over 16 amino acids. Germline assignment: CDR1 SNHLY and CDR2 FYNNEI. DNA of the CDR3: TGTGCCAGCAGTGAAGCCGCGGGACTAGTTATGAATGAGCAGTTCTTC. Protein: CASSEAAGLVMNEQFF.

The V call is TRBV7-2, the J call TRBJ1-1, with 8 bases lining up with TRBD1. CDR1 and CDR2 from the germline V gene are SGHTA and FQGNSA. This CDR3 is 15 amino acids long. The J segment lost 5 bases and the V segment lost 8 bases, leaving 13 bases of the junction unmatched. CDR3 amino acids: CASRTATGEGTEAFF. Here the CDR3 DNA reads TGTGCCAGCCGTACGGCGACAGGGGAGGGGACTGAAGCTTTCTTT.

This chain links TRBV28 with TRBJ2-6; the D is unclear. In germline, CDR1 is MDHEN, CDR2 SYDVKM. V was cut by 10 bases and J by 1 base, with 11 bases left in between. The CDR3 runs 14 residues. The DNA of the CDR3 is TGTGCCACCCGTCCTATTTCTGGGGCCAACGTCCTGACTTTC. It is translated as CATRPISGANVLTF.

The V and J genes are TRBV9 and TRBJ2-3; maybe TRBD1 (5 bases). The CDR3 extends over 17 amino acids. Germline V gene sequence: CDR1 SGDLS, CDR2 YYNGEE. V was cut by 0 bases and J by 2 bases, with 16 bases left in between. For the CDR3, the DNA is TGTGCCAGCAGCGTAGGTATCCAGGGCGGTGACACAGATACGCAGTATTTT. Translating gives CASSVGIQGGDTDTQYF.

J is TRBJ1-6 and V is TRBV14, with D uncertain. The V and J ends lost 4 bases and 7 bases respectively, with 11 bases between them. Germline CDR1 SGHDN, CDR2 FVKESK. The length of the CDR3 is 14 residues. CDR3 DNA sequence: TGTGCCAGCAGCCTCATCACCAGAAATTCACCCCTCCACTTT. This translates into CASSLITRNSPLHF.

Here the CDR3 reads CASSPGGANVLTF. The CDR3 DNA sequence: TGTGCCAGCAGCCCCGGGGGGGCCAACGTCCTGACTTTC. V is TRBV7-2 and J is TRBJ2-6; no firm D call. CDR3 length equals 13 residues. Trimming removed 5 bases at V and 4 bases at J, with 6 bases between. CDR1 is SGHTA, CDR2 FQGNSA, per germline.

The rearrangement links TRBV28 to TRBJ1-5; a possible D gene is TRBD1 (5 bases). Germline CDR1 reads MDHEN; CDR2 reads SYDVKM. This CDR3 has 16 residues. Trimming removed 7 bases at V and 5 bases at J, with 21 bases between. The CDR3: CASNHYRGLGDQPQHF. The CDR3 DNA follows: TGTGCCAGCAACCATTACCGGGGATTGGGGGATCAGCCCCAGCATTTT.

The chain recombines TRBV6-4 with TRBJ1-2; D gene ambiguous. V was pared by 6 bases and J by 3 bases, with 17 bases between. The CDR3 totals 15 residues. The V gene's germline CDR1 is MRHNA and CDR2 SNTAGT. CDR3 nucleotide sequence: TGTGCCAGCAGCCCAAACACGAACCTGGACTATGGCTACACCTTC. Amino acid sequence: CASSPNTNLDYGYTF.

The rearrangement joins TRBV5-4 to TRBJ2-1, with TRBD2 matching 12 bases. CDR1 is SGHNT, CDR2 YYREEE, per germline (reference sequence). V was pared by 3 bases and J by 5 bases, with 6 bases of the junction left unmatched. The CDR3 runs to 16 residues. The CDR3 DNA is TGTGCCAGCAGCTCCTGGACTAGCGGGACCCACAATGAGCAGTTCTTC. Protein: CASSSWTSGTHNEQFF.

The rearrangement uses TRBV27 and TRBJ2-1, with 8 bases that match TRBD2. V gave up 6 bases and J gave up 9 bases; unmatched junction bases: 7. This CDR3 region has 13 residues. Germline CDR1 is MNHEY and CDR2 is SMNVEV (reference sequence). CDR3: CASRLAEGGEQFF. CDR3 in DNA: TGTGCCAGCAGACTAGCGGAGGGGGGTGAGCAGTTCTTC.

The J gene is TRBJ2-7, the V gene TRBV6-1; TRBD2 might be the D (6 bases). With 6 bases removed from V and 6 bases from J, the gap between germline ends came to 18 bases. CDR1 and CDR2 from the germline V gene are MNHNS and SASEGT. This CDR3 is built from 14 residues. The CDR3 protein is CASREAGTGREQYF. For the CDR3, the DNA is TGTGCCAGCAGGGAGGCGGGGACCGGGCGCGAGCAGTACTTC.

The rearrangement links TRBV28 to TRBJ2-3; a possible D gene is TRBD1 (5 bases). There are 13 residues in the CDR3. Deletions cut 10 bases from V and 0 bases from J, with 11 bases between. CDR1 and CDR2 (germline): MDHEN, SYDVKM. For the CDR3, the DNA is TGTGCCACCTCAAGGGGCAGCACAGATACGCAGTATTTT. Protein sequence: CATSRGSTDTQYF.

V gene TRBV11-2 combines with J gene TRBJ1-2; D is ambiguous. Per germline, CDR1 SGHAT and CDR2 FQNNGV. There are 14 residues in the CDR3. The germline V and J ends were trimmed by 3 bases and 0 bases, with 8 bases remaining between them. The CDR3 loop reads CASSFGGPNYGYTF. The CDR3 nucleotides are TGTGCCAGCAGCTTTGGAGGCCCTAACTATGGCTACACCTTC.

The chain employs TRBV5-1 and TRBJ2-1; D gene uncertain. V was cut by 0 bases and J by 6 bases, with 7 bases left in between. The germline gives CDR1 SGHRS, CDR2 YFSETQ. There are 13 residues in the CDR3. CDR3 DNA: TGCGCCAGCAGCTTGGGTGCTGCCAATGAGCAGTTCTTC. Encoded protein: CASSLGAANEQFF.

The chain has TRBV5-8 and TRBJ2-3; no firm D call. CDR1 and CDR2 from the germline V gene are SGHTS and YDEGEE. V was shortened by 4 bases and J by 8 bases, with 29 bases between the two germline ends. The CDR3 spans 18 residues. The DNA of the CDR3 is TGTGCCAGCAGCCCCCCGGTCGGACCCGAAATCACATCACGTACGCAGTATTTT. This sequence encodes CASSPPVGPEITSRTQYF.

The gene calls are TRBV5-1 and TRBJ1-4; possibly TRBD1 for D (5 bases). Trimming removed 3 bases from V and 6 bases from J, with 15 bases in between. Germline V gene data show CDR1 as SGHRS and CDR2 as YFSETQ. CDR3 length: 15 amino acids. The CDR3, as DNA: TGCGCCAGCAGCTGGGGAGGGGCGCGGGATGAAAAACTGTTTTTT. Translating gives CASSWGGARDEKLFF.

The rearrangement links TRBV18 to TRBJ1-3; maybe TRBD1 (5 bases). Trimming shortened V by 11 bases and J by 4 bases, and 15 bases separated the two germline ends. This CDR3 is 13 amino acids long. Germline V gives CDR1 KGHSH, CDR2 LQKENI. CDR3 nucleotides: TGTGCCGCTCAGCAGGGTGTCGGAAACACCATATATTTT. It codes for CAAQQGVGNTIYF.

This chain connects TRBV6-1 to TRBJ1-5; no firm D call. The germline CDR1 and CDR2 sequences are MNHNS and SASEGT. V shed 6 bases and J shed 6 bases, with 12 bases lying between them. CDR3 length: 13 residues. CDR3 region: CASRVGSSQPQHF. The CDR3 coding sequence is TGTGCCAGCAGAGTCGGGTCTAGTCAGCCCCAGCATTTT.

This chain joins TRBV10-1 and TRBJ1-2, with D unclear. V was shortened by 6 bases and J by 5 bases, with 13 bases between the two germline ends. Germline CDR1 is WNHNN and CDR2 is SYGVQD (reference sequence). The CDR3 contains 13 residues. CDR3: CASSPHRNYGYTF. CDR3 nucleotides: TGCGCCAGCAGCCCACATCGGAATTATGGCTACACCTTC.

Here the CDR3 DNA reads TGTGCCAGTACAGGTAACCCGGGGGACACTGAAGCTTTCTTT. Its translation is CASTGNPGDTEAFF. The chain employs TRBV2 and TRBJ1-1, with D perhaps matching TRBD1 (5 bases). This CDR3 is built from 14 residues. Per the germline V gene, CDR1 is SNHLY and CDR2 is FYNNEI. The V and J ends lost 9 bases and 3 bases respectively, with 17 bases between them.

The V gene is TRBV30, the J gene TRBJ2-7, with 9 nucleotides matching TRBD2. J gave up 0 bases and V 4 bases, and 4 bases lay outside the gene matches. Germline lookup yields CDR1 GTSNPN and CDR2 SVGIG (reference sequence). The CDR3 is 14 amino acids. This CDR3 reads CAWISGGSSYEQYF. In DNA form, the CDR3 reads TGTGCCTGGATTAGCGGGGGAAGCTCCTACGAGCAGTACTTC.

The chain combines TRBV2 with TRBJ2-7; no reliable D call. V shed 3 bases and J shed 3 bases, with 12 bases lying between them. Germline CDR1 reads SNHLY; CDR2 reads FYNNEI. The CDR3 consists of 14 residues. CDR3 sequence (DNA): TGTGCCAGCAGTGACGGCCTACCAGTCTACGAGCAGTACTTC. Translated, it gives CASSDGLPVYEQYF. The full variable domain, in which reference TRBV2 and TRBJ2-7 provide the parts outside the CDR3, is EPEVTQTPSHQVTQMGQEVILRCVPISNHLYFYWYRQILGQKVEFLVSFYNNEISEKSEIFDDQFSVERPDGSNFTLKIRSTKLEDSAMYFCASSDGLPVYEQYFGPGTRLTVT.

This chain joins TRBV7-3 and TRBJ2-5; D gene uncertain. CDR3 size: 16 residues. Germline CDR1 reads SGHTA; CDR2 reads FQGTGA. Trimming removed 2 bases from V and 2 bases from J, with 15 bases in between. The CDR3 reads CASSLPQSPKQETQYF. The CDR3 DNA sequence: TGTGCCAGCAGCTTACCGCAGAGCCCCAAACAAGAGACCCAGTACTTC.

This chain uses TRBV2 with TRBJ2-6; D call uncertain. Per the germline V gene, CDR1 is SNHLY and CDR2 is FYNNEI. The V end lost 6 bases, the J end lost 8 bases, and 14 bases lay between the germline ends. The CDR3 is 14 amino acids. The DNA of the CDR3 is TGTGCCAGCAGGACCCTCAAAACAACCAACGTCCTGACTTTC. It translates to CASRTLKTTNVLTF.

V usage is TRBV7-8 and J usage is TRBJ2-7; 9 bases are shared with TRBD2. CDR3 length: 17 residues. From germline, CDR1 is SGHVS and CDR2 FQNEAQ. Trimming at V came to 3 bases and at J to 1 base, leaving 10 bases not matched to a gene. The CDR3, as DNA: TGTGCCAGCAGCTTGACTAGCGGTAGTGGGGGGTCCTACGAGCAGTACTTC. It translates to CASSLTSGSGGSYEQYF.

The chain is built from TRBV19 and TRBJ2-7; possibly TRBD1 for D (6 bases). Per germline, CDR1 LNHDA and CDR2 SQIVND (reference sequence). The ends were cut back, 4 bases at V and 3 bases at J, with 10 bases in the middle. The CDR3 is 13 residues long. The CDR3 loop is CASSRTEGYEQYF. Written as DNA, the CDR3 is TGTGCCAGTAGTAGGACAGAAGGCTACGAGCAGTACTTC.

The chain uses TRBV28 and TRBJ1-6; 9 positions agree with TRBD1. The CDR3 covers 16 residues. With V trimmed by 5 bases and J by 7 bases, 9 bases remained unmatched. Per germline, CDR1 MDHEN and CDR2 SYDVKM. The CDR3, as DNA: TGTGCCAGCAGTGTAACAGGGGGCGGTCGGAATTCACCCCTCCACTTT. Translating gives CASSVTGGGRNSPLHF.

The chain links TRBV6-5 to TRBJ2-7; D uncertain. The length of the CDR3 is 11 residues. CDR1 and CDR2 from the germline V gene are MNHEY and SVGAGI. With 3 bases removed from V and 4 bases from J, the gap between germline ends came to 4 bases. As DNA, the CDR3 is TGTGCCAGCAGTTATTGGTACGAGCAGTACTTC. Residues: CASSYWYEQYF.